Below are 24 T cell receptor beta chains sequenced from a single sample in a study of CD8+CD57+ T cells in acquired aplastic anemia. The template for TCR beta VDJ and CDR3 sequence profiling was genomic DNA. One entry per CDR3 protein, called by TCRdb with MiXCR from the reads. The top ten hold about 45% of the sample, which has approximately 200,000 distinct CDR3 sequences, roughly 64% seen once. Sequencing was carried out using sorted CD4+, CD8+, or CD8+CD57+ T cells (not recorded which) from PBMCs. The receptors were gathered from a human donor with severe aplastic anemia or a healthy control (not recorded which).

The chain employs TRBV6-2 or TRBV6-3 and TRBJ2-7; 10 bases agree with TRBD1. With V trimmed by 7 bases and J by 2 bases, 8 bases remained unmatched. This CDR3 region has 15 residues. Germline lookup yields CDR1 MNHEY and CDR2 SVGEGT. The CDR3 sequence is CASTFEGTGAYEQYF. The CDR3 DNA sequence: TGTGCCAGCACCTTCGAGGGGACAGGGGCCTACGAGCAGTACTTC.

The CDR3 DNA sequence: TGTGCCAGCAGCGTAGCACCGCAGAGAGATACGCAGTATTTT. Translation: CASSVAPQRDTQYF. This sequence joins TRBV9 and TRBJ2-3; D not certain. The V end was cut by 0 bases, the J end by 5 bases, with 10 bases between. This CDR3 comprises 14 residues. Germline CDR1 is SGDLS and CDR2 is YYNGEE.

The chain links TRBV20-1 to TRBJ2-5; a weak D match, TRBD2 (5 bases). There are 12 residues in the CDR3. Germline V lookup: CDR1 DFQATT, CDR2 SNEGSKA (reference sequence). Trimming stripped 3 bases from V and 5 bases from J, with 10 bases between. The CDR3 nucleotides read TGCAGTGCTAGTTTTTCGGGGGAGACCCAGTACTTC. Its translation: CSASFSGETQYF.

This clonotype was detected only once. The chain employs TRBV4-1 and TRBJ2-7; the D gene is possibly TRBD2 (5 bases). CDR1 and CDR2 (germline): MGHRA, YSYEKL. The ends were cut back, 2 bases at V and 4 bases at J, with 18 bases in the middle. This CDR3 has 16 residues. The CDR3 spells CASSQMGELGSYEQYF. The CDR3 DNA is TGCGCCAGCAGCCAAATGGGAGAATTGGGTAGTTACGAGCAGTACTTC.

The CDR3 protein is CASSLVEHTYEQYF. CDR3 DNA sequence: TGTGCCAGCAGCTTAGTGGAGCACACCTACGAGCAGTACTTC. This chain joins TRBV7-8 and TRBJ2-7; D not resolved. The V gene lost 1 base and the J gene lost 2 bases, with 9 bases spanning the gap. Germline V gene sequence: CDR1 SGHVS, CDR2 FQNEAQ. The CDR3 is made up of 14 amino acids.

As DNA, the CDR3 is TGTGCCAGCAGCTTGTGGGGGAACAATCAGCCCCAGCATTTT. Protein sequence: CASSLWGNNQPQHF. The rearrangement links TRBV7-9 to TRBJ1-5; possibly TRBD1 for D (5 bases). The CDR3 sequence is 14 residues long. Germline CDR1 is SEHNR and CDR2 is FQNEAQ (reference sequence). V was trimmed by 3 bases and J by 3 bases, leaving 9 bases between them.

This clonotype was picked up many times. The chain recombines TRBV3-1 with TRBJ2-1, with 12 bases identical to TRBD1. V lost 2 bases, J lost 7 bases, and 9 bases stayed unmatched. The CDR3 is made up of 17 amino acids. The germline V gene has CDR1 LGHDT and CDR2 YNNKEL (reference sequence). The CDR3 DNA sequence: TGTGCCAGCAGCCAATCAGATGGGACAGGGGGCCGGAATGAGCAGTTCTTC. Translation: CASSQSDGTGGRNEQFF.

The chain links TRBV7-9 to TRBJ2-7, with D possibly TRBD2 on 6 matching bases. The germline gives CDR1 SEHNR, CDR2 FQNEAQ (reference sequence). The CDR3 is 15 amino acids. V lost 10 bases, J lost 2 bases, and 21 bases lay in between. In DNA, the CDR3 is TGTGCCAACAGTCACGGGACTCCGGAAACCTACGAGCAGTACTTC. Translation gives CANSHGTPETYEQYF.

The chain employs TRBV7-6 and TRBJ2-7; TRBD1 agrees at 7 bases. This CDR3 has 16 amino acids. Trimming took 0 bases from V and 7 from J; bases not matched to a gene: 12. Germline V lookup: CDR1 SGHVS, CDR2 FNYEAQ. The CDR3 sequence: CASSLAWTGSPGEQYF. The CDR3 DNA sequence: TGTGCCAGCAGCTTAGCGTGGACAGGTTCCCCGGGGGAGCAGTACTTC.

V usage is TRBV4-3 and J usage is TRBJ1-5, with D possibly TRBD1 on 6 matching bases. The V and J ends lost 0 bases and 6 bases respectively, with 27 bases between them. This CDR3 comprises 20 residues. Germline CDR1 is LGHNA and CDR2 is YSLEER. CDR3 in DNA: TGCGCCAGCAGCCAAGACTTCAGGGTGGGGGGCCCCCTAGCAGGTCAGCCCCAGCATTTT. Its protein is CASSQDFRVGGPLAGQPQHF.

The chain uses TRBV19 and TRBJ1-5; D is ambiguous. V was shortened by 5 bases and J by 3 bases, with 8 bases between the two germline ends. CDR1 LNHDA and CDR2 SQIVND come from the germline V gene (reference sequence). The CDR3 is 13 amino acids. CDR3 nucleotide sequence: TGTGCCAGTAGTTATGGGGACAATCAGCCCCAGCATTTT. It yields the protein CASSYGDNQPQHF.

This clonotype was seen more than once but under ten times. The CDR3 DNA reads TGCAGCGCCCGGACAGAAGCCTACGAGCAGTACTTC. Protein: CSARTEAYEQYF. The chain couples TRBV29-1 to TRBJ2-7; D is perhaps TRBD1 (6 bases). V lost 7 bases to trimming and J lost 2 bases, with 12 bases between them. Germline V gives CDR1 SQVTM, CDR2 ANQGSEA. There are 12 residues in the CDR3.

The rearrangement uses TRBV5-6 and TRBJ1-1; 7 bases agree with TRBD1. V gave up 3 bases and J gave up 4 bases; unmatched junction bases: 6. The CDR3 length is 14 residues. Germline assignment: CDR1 SGHDT and CDR2 YYEEEE. The CDR3 DNA sequence: TGTGCCAGCAGCTCACAGGGGAGGGTCACTGAAGCTTTCTTT. Its protein product is CASSSQGRVTEAFF.

There are a few counts of this clonotype. This sequence joins TRBV7-9 and TRBJ2-1; D possibly corresponds to TRBD1 (6 bases). V was pared by 5 bases and J by 4 bases, with 9 bases between. The germline CDR1 and CDR2 sequences are SEHNR and FQNEAQ (reference sequence). The CDR3 runs to 13 residues. CDR3 bases: TGTGCCAGCAGCAGGACAGTGTACAATGAGCAGTTCTTC. It specifies CASSRTVYNEQFF.

V is TRBV29-1 and J is TRBJ1-4; 7 bases are shared with TRBD1. Per germline, CDR1 SQVTM and CDR2 ANQGSEA. This CDR3 has 13 residues. J lost 2 bases, V lost 7 bases, and 4 bases had no gene match. CDR3 sequence reads: CSATGDTNEKLFF. The CDR3 bases are TGCAGCGCCACAGGGGATACTAATGAAAAACTGTTTTTT.

V gene TRBV7-2 combines with J gene TRBJ2-1; D remains unclear. Germline CDR1 is SGHTA and CDR2 is FQGNSA. V was trimmed by 5 bases and J by 9 bases, leaving 14 bases between them. This CDR3 region has 13 residues. The CDR3 sequence is CASSLGGFSEQFF. CDR3 in DNA: TGTGCCAGCAGCCTAGGCGGATTCTCTGAGCAGTTCTTC.

The rearrangement uses TRBV5-8 and TRBJ2-1; 7 bases map to TRBD1. Trimming cost V 0 bases and J 5 bases; bases outside gene matches: 2. Germline V gene sequence: CDR1 SGHTS, CDR2 YDEGEE. The CDR3 totals 14 residues. CDR3 sequence (DNA): TGTGCCAGCAGCTTGGTGGGACAGCACAATGAGCAGTTCTTC. The encoded protein is CASSLVGQHNEQFF.

This chain uses TRBV20-1 with TRBJ2-5, with no clear D. V was clipped by 6 bases and J by 3 bases, with 11 bases between them. Per the germline V gene, CDR1 is DFQATT and CDR2 is SNEGSKA (reference sequence). CDR3 size: 12 residues. The CDR3 sequence is CSAPDQKETQYF. In DNA, the CDR3 is TGCAGTGCCCCGGACCAGAAAGAGACCCAGTACTTC.

Written as DNA, the CDR3 is TGTGCCAGCAGCGCCACCGCGCAGAACACTGAAGCTTTCTTT. This gives the protein CASSATAQNTEAFF. The rearrangement links TRBV13 to TRBJ1-1; D not resolved. The CDR3 sequence is 14 residues long. Trimming pared 5 bases from V and 1 base from J, leaving 11 bases between. Germline loops: CDR1 PRHDT, CDR2 FYEKMQ (reference sequence).

CDR3 residues: CSARKTGGTGELFF. In DNA form, the CDR3 reads TGCAGTGCTAGGAAGACAGGAGGCACTGGGGAGCTGTTTTTT. The genes are TRBV20-1 and TRBJ2-2; a weak D match, TRBD1 (6 bases). Deletions cut 3 bases from V and 8 bases from J, with 16 bases between. The CDR3 is 14 residues long. Germline CDR1 and CDR2: DFQATT and SNEGSKA (reference sequence).

With respect to this clonotype: One end of the junction is discordant with germline, which a read error may explain. V and J are TRBV5-1 and TRBJ2-3, with 9 bases lining up with TRBD2. CDR3 length equals 16 residues. Germline CDR1 SGHRS, CDR2 YFSETQ. The CDR3, as DNA: TGCGCCAGCACCCCACCCCTAGCGGGGAGGACAGATTCGCAGTATTTT. Translated, it gives CASTPPLAGRTDSQYF.

The chain links TRBV25-1 to TRBJ1-4, with TRBD1 matching 10 bases. Unmatched junction bases numbered 7, after V lost 5 bases and J lost 1 base. The germline V gene encodes CDR1 MGHDK and CDR2 SYGVNS. The CDR3 is made up of 17 amino acids. CDR3 region: CASSPQDRGVTNEKLFF. The CDR3 nucleotides read TGTGCCAGCAGTCCGCAGGACAGGGGGGTAACTAATGAAAAACTGTTTTTT. The complete variable domain, with remaining parts taken from reference TRBV25-1 and TRBJ1-4, reads EADIYQTPRYLVIGTGKKITLECSQTMGHDKMYWYQQDPGMELHLIHYSYGVNSTEKGDLSSESTVSRIRTEHFPLTLESARPSHTSQYLCASSPQDRGVTNEKLFFGSGTQLSVL.

The genes are TRBV5-1 and TRBJ1-6, with unresolved D. This CDR3 is 16 amino acids long. The germline V gene encodes CDR1 SGHRS and CDR2 YFSETQ. V lost 0 bases, J lost 7 bases, and 14 bases lay in between. The chain's CDR3 is CASSLGLDGNNSPLHF. In DNA form, the CDR3 reads TGCGCCAGCAGCTTGGGGCTGGACGGCAACAATTCACCCCTCCACTTT.

This clonotype showed up just once. This rearrangement joins TRBV14 to TRBJ2-7; D is unresolved. The V end was cut by 3 bases, the J end by 1 base, with 7 bases between. Germline assignment: CDR1 SGHDN and CDR2 FVKESK. The CDR3 sequence is 13 residues long. CDR3 sequence reads: CASSHGISYEQYF. CDR3 DNA: TGTGCCAGCAGCCATGGCATATCCTACGAGCAGTACTTC.